The T cell receptor (beta chain) described here comes from a study of T cell clusters in autoimmune cytopenias. About the study: The median distinct TRB clonotype count was approximately 2,400 per sample, from a median roughly 52,000 reads. Study findings and constraints: Clustering suggested that physiological T cell clusters were missing in primary autoimmune cytopenia patients.

By frequency, this clonotype registers medium-sized (0.01 to 0.1%). Its antigen is not identified. Germline CDR1 and CDR2: SGHVS and FNYEAQ. This CDR3 contains 13 residues. TRB rearrangements were amplified by touch-down multiplex PCR with mixed TRB-A/B primers. TCRdb re-called the multiplex PCR reads; one entry per CDR3 protein, DNA not given. Its table lists under 7,500 distinct CDR3 sequences. Each sample's input was about 250 ng genomic DNA, some 38,000 genome equivalents. A further study also used this sample, focusing on T cell repertoires in aging, cancer and after chemotherapy. From that second work: Immunological memory after chemotherapy cannot be judged from the repertoire data.

The chain carries TRBV7-6 and TRBJ2-3. The receptor was isolated from a human donor in good health. The sample was peripheral blood. The CDR3 loop reads CASSLAGQDTQYF.